The T cell receptor beta chain under discussion was sequenced for a study of cytomegalovirus exposure and HLA in healthy donors. Study-level background: As released early, the data held about 85 million unique TCRs from HLA-typed donors.

In regard to this clone: What it binds is not known.

PCR was performed using 60 Vbeta and 13 Jbeta primers. Libraries were prepared by immunoSEQ multiplex PCR; TCRdb keeps only in-frame clonotypes and omits some of them. The sample yields about 130,000 clones, just over 75% seen once. Germline V CDR1 and CDR2: SGHRS, YFSETQ. Between the trimmed V and J ends, which lost 2 bases and 1 base, there was a span of 6 bases. The CDR3 sequence is 13 residues long. Overall study findings and caveats: Published work reported that the classifier diagnosed cytomegalovirus status with high specificity and sensitivity. There were several of the most significant clusters that appeared linked to common viral pathogens in a later analysis.

The rearrangement uses TRBV5-1 and TRBJ1-1; D gene unclear. The sample was PBMCs. The receptor comes from a woman in her fifties or sixties in good health and CMV-seronegative. CDR3 sequence: CASSLRGNTEAFF. The CDR3 bases are TGCGCCAGCAGCTTACGGGGGAACACTGAAGCTTTCTTT.